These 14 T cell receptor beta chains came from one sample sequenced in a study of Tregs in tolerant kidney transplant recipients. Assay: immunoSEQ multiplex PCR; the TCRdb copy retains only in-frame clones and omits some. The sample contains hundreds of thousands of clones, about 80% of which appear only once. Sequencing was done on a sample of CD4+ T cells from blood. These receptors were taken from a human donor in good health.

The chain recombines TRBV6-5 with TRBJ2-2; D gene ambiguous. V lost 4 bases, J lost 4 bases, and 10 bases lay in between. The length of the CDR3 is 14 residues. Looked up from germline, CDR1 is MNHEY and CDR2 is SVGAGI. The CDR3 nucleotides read TGTGCCAGCAGTTCGGACGGTCTCACCGGGGAGCTGTTTTTT. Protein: CASSSDGLTGELFF.

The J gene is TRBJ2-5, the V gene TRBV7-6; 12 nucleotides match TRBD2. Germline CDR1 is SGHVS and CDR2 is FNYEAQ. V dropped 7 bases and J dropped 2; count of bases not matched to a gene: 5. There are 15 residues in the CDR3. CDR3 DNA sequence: TGTGCCAGCACCCTAGCGGGAGGGGGGCAAGAGACCCAGTACTTC. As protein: CASTLAGGGQETQYF.

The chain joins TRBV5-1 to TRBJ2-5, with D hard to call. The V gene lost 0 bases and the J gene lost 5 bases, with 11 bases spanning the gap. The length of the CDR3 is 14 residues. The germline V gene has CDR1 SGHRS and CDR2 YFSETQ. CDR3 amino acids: CASSLAGVVETQYF. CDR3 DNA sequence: TGCGCCAGCAGCTTGGCCGGTGTCGTGGAGACCCAGTACTTC.

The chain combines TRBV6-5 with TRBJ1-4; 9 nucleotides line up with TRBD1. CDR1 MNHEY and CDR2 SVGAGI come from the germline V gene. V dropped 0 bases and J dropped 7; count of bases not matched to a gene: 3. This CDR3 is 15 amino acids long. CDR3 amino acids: CASSYSGTGTEKLFF. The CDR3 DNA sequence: TGTGCCAGCAGTTACTCCGGGACAGGGACTGAAAAACTGTTTTTT.

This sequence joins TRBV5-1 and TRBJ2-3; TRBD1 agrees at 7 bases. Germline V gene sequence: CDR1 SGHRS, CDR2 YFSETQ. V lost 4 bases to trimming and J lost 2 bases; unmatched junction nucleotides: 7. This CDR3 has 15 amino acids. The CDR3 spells CASSRTGTATDTQYF. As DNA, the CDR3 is TGCGCCAGCAGCCGCACCGGGACAGCCACAGATACGCAGTATTTT.

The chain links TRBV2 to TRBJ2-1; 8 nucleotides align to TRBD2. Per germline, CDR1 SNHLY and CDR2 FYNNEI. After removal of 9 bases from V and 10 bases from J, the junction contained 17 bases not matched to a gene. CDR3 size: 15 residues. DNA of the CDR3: TGTGCCAGGGGGCCCCCAGCGGGGGTGAGAGGAGAGCAGTTCTTC. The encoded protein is CARGPPAGVRGEQFF.

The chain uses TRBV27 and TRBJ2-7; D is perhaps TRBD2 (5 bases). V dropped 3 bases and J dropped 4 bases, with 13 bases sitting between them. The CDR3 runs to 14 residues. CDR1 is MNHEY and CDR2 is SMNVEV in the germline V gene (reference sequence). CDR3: CASSFLSRRYEQYF. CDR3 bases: TGTGCCAGCAGTTTTCTCAGCAGGAGGTACGAGCAGTACTTC.

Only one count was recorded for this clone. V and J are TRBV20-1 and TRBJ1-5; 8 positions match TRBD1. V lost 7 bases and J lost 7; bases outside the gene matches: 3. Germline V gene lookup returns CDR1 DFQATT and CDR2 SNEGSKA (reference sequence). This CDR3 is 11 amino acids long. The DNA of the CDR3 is TGCAGTGTTGGACAGGGACAGCCCCAGCATTTT. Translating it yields CSVGQGQPQHF.

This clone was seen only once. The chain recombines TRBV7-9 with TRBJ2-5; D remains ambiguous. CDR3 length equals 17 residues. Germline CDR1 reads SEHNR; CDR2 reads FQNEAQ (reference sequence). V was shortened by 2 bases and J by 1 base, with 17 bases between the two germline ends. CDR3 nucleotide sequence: TGTGCCAGCAGCTTATCCCGGTGGCAGCTAAGCCAAGAGACCCAGTACTTC. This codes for CASSLSRWQLSQETQYF.

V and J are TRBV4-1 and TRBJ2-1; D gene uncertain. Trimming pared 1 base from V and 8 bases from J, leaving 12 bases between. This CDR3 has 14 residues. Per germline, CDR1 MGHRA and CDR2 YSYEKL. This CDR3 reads CASSQGGAIDEQFF. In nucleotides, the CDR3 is TGCGCCAGCAGCCAAGGGGGTGCTATCGATGAGCAGTTCTTC.

As DNA, the CDR3 is TGTGCCAGCAGCTCCACACAGAGTTATAGCAATCAGCCCCAGCATTTT. Residues: CASSSTQSYSNQPQHF. The chain uses TRBV7-8 and TRBJ1-5; D is ambiguous. Germline V gene data show CDR1 as SGHVS and CDR2 as FQNEAQ. The CDR3 covers 16 residues. With 4 bases removed from V and 0 bases from J, the gap between germline ends came to 13 bases.

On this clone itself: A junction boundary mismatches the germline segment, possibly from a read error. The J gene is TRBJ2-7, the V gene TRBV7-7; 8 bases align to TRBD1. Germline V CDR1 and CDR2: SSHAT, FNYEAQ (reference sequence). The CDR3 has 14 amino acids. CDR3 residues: CASSPRTGSYEQYF. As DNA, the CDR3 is TGTGCTAGCAGCCCCCGGACAGGGTCCTACGAGCAGTACTTC. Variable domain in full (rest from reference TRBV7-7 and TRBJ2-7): GAGVSQSPRYKVTKRGQDVTLRCDPISSHATLYWYQQALGQGPEFLTYFNYEAQPDKSGLPSDRFSAERPEGSISTLTIQRTEQRDSAMYRCASSPRTGSYEQYFGPGTRLTVT.

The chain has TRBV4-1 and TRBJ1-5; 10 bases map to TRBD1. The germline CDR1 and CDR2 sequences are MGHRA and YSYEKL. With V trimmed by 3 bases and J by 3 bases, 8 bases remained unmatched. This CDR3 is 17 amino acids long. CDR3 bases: TGCGCCAGCAGCCAGGGGCGACAGGGGGCCATCAATCAGCCCCAGCATTTT. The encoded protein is CASSQGRQGAINQPQHF.

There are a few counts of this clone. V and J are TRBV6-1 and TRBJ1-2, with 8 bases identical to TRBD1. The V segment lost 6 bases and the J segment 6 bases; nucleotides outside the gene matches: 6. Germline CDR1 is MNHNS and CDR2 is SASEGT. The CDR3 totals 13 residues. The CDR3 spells CASRSGGVHGYTF. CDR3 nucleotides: TGTGCCAGCAGGTCAGGGGGCGTTCATGGCTACACCTTC.